One T cell receptor beta chain is described in this entry. Its antigen is unidentified. The sample originates from a study of Ad26.COV2.S vaccination and SARS-CoV-2 variants. Background on the study: Once or twice, 56 days apart, Ad26.COV2.S was delivered intramuscularly.

Stated treatment: about 20 received Ad26.COV2.S at low or high dose, single or two shots; 5 received placebo; per-sample allocation not given. Collection of samples fell on day 63 after the first vaccine or placebo injection. Expressing Wuhan-strain SARS-CoV-2 spike, an Ad26 vector served as the vaccine. The J segment lost 6 bases and the V segment lost 7 bases, leaving 5 bases of the junction unmatched. CDR1 is SGHTA and CDR2 is FQGNSA in the germline V gene. This CDR3 region has 13 residues. Study-level points and caveats: Whether participants received vaccine or placebo, their non-spike TCR breadth was similar.

Repertoires were generated with immunoSEQ multiplex PCR, while TCRdb's copy carries only in-frame clones and drops some. The sample has 400,000 to 450,000 clones, around 90% seen once. The chain combines TRBV7-2 with TRBJ2-1; 8 bases are shared with TRBD2. This TCR was recovered from a person between 18 and 60 years old who received the Ad26.COV2.S COVID-19 vaccine or a placebo. The sample was peripheral blood, taken in a trial of Ad26.COV2.S vaccine versus placebo. In DNA form, the CDR3 reads TGTGCCAGCACCACCGGGACTAGCAATGAGCAGTTCTTC. Translated, it gives CASTTGTSNEQFF.